These 14 T cell receptor beta chains were sequenced from one sample in a study of T cell repertoires in cytomegalovirus infection. Their antigen targets remain unknown. TCRdb reanalysed the reads using MiXCR and keeps one entry per CDR3 protein. The sample records some 43,000 distinct CDR3 sequences, 20% to 25% being singletons. The sequencing used CD8+ T cells from cultured PBMCs, collected from culture after CMV antigen stimulation. The source of these receptors is a human donor in good health (CMV status not recorded). Some clones in this sample may be carry-over from other donors' samples.

The chain couples TRBV7-2 to TRBJ1-4; D gene unclear. Germline V lookup: CDR1 SGHTA, CDR2 FQGNSA. CDR3 length: 14 residues. V shed 2 bases and J shed 0 bases, with 4 bases lying between them. In DNA form, the CDR3 reads TGTGCCAGCAGCTTACCCTCAACTAATGAAAAACTGTTTTTT. It translates to CASSLPSTNEKLFF.

This clonotype was picked up a small number of times. The rearrangement joins TRBV25-1 to TRBJ2-1, with D unclear. Germline lookup yields CDR1 MGHDK and CDR2 SYGVNS. V gave up 3 bases and J gave up 10 bases, with 13 bases separating them. The CDR3 covers 13 residues. The CDR3 nucleotides are TGTGCCAGCAGTGATTCCTTATCCGGAGAGCAGTTCTTC. Its protein product is CASSDSLSGEQFF.

There are a few counts of this clonotype. V gene TRBV7-2 combines with J gene TRBJ2-3; no clear D. Between the trimmed V and J ends, which lost 5 bases and 3 bases, there was a span of 12 bases. The length of the CDR3 is 14 residues. Germline V gene lookup returns CDR1 SGHTA and CDR2 FQGNSA. Here the CDR3 DNA reads TGTGCCAGCAGCGACCCGGCTTATACAGATACGCAGTATTTT. Protein sequence: CASSDPAYTDTQYF.

The V gene is TRBV29-1, the J gene TRBJ2-1; D possibly corresponds to TRBD2 (5 bases). This CDR3 is built from 17 residues. Germline-derived CDR1 and CDR2 are SQVTM and ANQGSEA. Trimming removed 0 bases at V and 0 bases at J, with 15 bases between. The CDR3 reads CSVEEVDGVSSYNEQFF. CDR3 nucleotides: TGCAGCGTTGAAGAGGTGGACGGGGTAAGCTCCTACAATGAGCAGTTCTTC.

This clonotype came up a few times. The chain recombines TRBV11-1 with TRBJ2-1, with 8 bases lining up with TRBD1. CDR1 and CDR2 (germline): SGHAT, FQDESV (reference sequence). The length of the CDR3 is 14 residues. The ends lost 1 base at V and 7 bases at J; junction bases unmatched: 3. CDR3 region: CASSLVGTGNEQFF. The CDR3 region has the DNA TGTGCCAGCAGCTTAGTTGGGACAGGTAATGAGCAGTTCTTC.

This clonotype was found a few times. The chain has TRBV11-2 and TRBJ2-7, with 9 bases lining up with TRBD1. V dropped 4 bases and J dropped 3; count of bases not matched to a gene: 7. CDR3 length: 15 amino acids. Germline V gene sequence: CDR1 SGHAT, CDR2 FQNNGV. CDR3 sequence reads: CASSWGSGQGYEQYF. CDR3 nucleotides: TGTGCCAGCAGCTGGGGATCGGGACAGGGCTACGAGCAGTACTTC.

This clonotype was recorded a few times. The chain has TRBV7-6 and TRBJ2-7, with a possible D match to TRBD2 (6 bases). V dropped 1 base and J dropped 6 bases, with 25 bases sitting between them. The CDR3 is made up of 18 amino acids. Germline-derived CDR1 and CDR2 are SGHVS and FNYEAQ. The CDR3, as DNA: TGTGCCAGCAGCTTAGAAAGGGGACGCTTTAAGACTAGAGGCGAGCAGTACTTC. Its protein product is CASSLERGRFKTRGEQYF.

The CDR3, as DNA: TGTGCCATCAGTGACCCGGCGGATCGCACCGGGGAGCTGTTTTTT. Encoded protein: CAISDPADRTGELFF. This chain joins TRBV10-3 and TRBJ2-2; D not certain. Between the trimmed V and J ends, which lost 3 bases and 4 bases, there was a span of 12 bases. CDR3 length: 15 amino acids. Germline V gene data show CDR1 as ENHRY and CDR2 as SYGVKD.

The chain employs TRBV28 and TRBJ2-3, with D perhaps matching TRBD1 (6 bases). Germline assignment: CDR1 MDHEN and CDR2 SYDVKM. Trimming took off 5 bases at V and 5 bases at J, with 17 bases between the two ends. The length of the CDR3 is 15 residues. The CDR3 protein is CASSDNLGAGDTQYF. The CDR3 bases are TGTGCCAGCAGTGACAACCTGGGGGCGGGAGATACGCAGTATTTT.

This clonotype was counted only a few times. CDR3 amino acids: CASSPLGPKKTYYEQYF. The CDR3, as DNA: TGTGCCAGCAGCCCTCTGGGCCCCAAAAAAACCTACTACGAGCAGTACTTC. This chain joins TRBV11-2 and TRBJ2-7; D unclear. There are 17 residues in the CDR3. Trimming left V 5 bases short and J 3 bases short, with 23 bases between. In germline, CDR1 is SGHAT, CDR2 FQNNGV.

This clonotype was picked up a small number of times. The V call is TRBV4-2, the J call TRBJ2-1; 11 nucleotides match TRBD2. This CDR3 contains 15 residues. The junction had 2 bases not matched to a gene; V was cut back by 5 bases and J by 2 bases. Germline V CDR1 and CDR2: LGHNA, YNFKEQ. CDR3 nucleotide sequence: TGTGCCAGCAGCGATAGCGGGGGGGCCTACAATGAGCAGTTCTTC. As protein: CASSDSGGAYNEQFF.

In this sample, this clonotype turned up a few times. This rearrangement joins TRBV11-2 to TRBJ2-1, with TRBD2 matching 7 bases. The length of the CDR3 is 15 residues. Germline assignment: CDR1 SGHAT and CDR2 FQNNGV. The trim removed 5 bases at V and 8 bases at J, leaving 12 bases unmatched. The CDR3 coding sequence is TGTGCCAGCAGCCCAACTAGCGTGGCAAGGGATGAGCAGTTCTTC. This translates into CASSPTSVARDEQFF.

The table lists this clonotype with a few counts. The chain's CDR3 is CASSPGPFPNEKLFF. The CDR3 bases are TGTGCCAGCAGCCCCGGCCCTTTCCCTAATGAAAAACTGTTTTTT. The V call is TRBV7-2, the J call TRBJ1-4; D gene uncertain. CDR3 size: 15 residues. With 5 bases removed from V and 3 bases from J, the gap between germline ends came to 13 bases. In germline, CDR1 is SGHTA, CDR2 FQGNSA.

This clonotype was detected only a few times. The V gene is TRBV27, the J gene TRBJ2-1, with D perhaps TRBD1 (5 bases). Germline V gene data show CDR1 as MNHEY and CDR2 as SMNVEV (reference sequence). Trimming removed 3 bases at V and 5 bases at J, with 14 bases between. The CDR3 is made up of 15 amino acids. CDR3 in amino acids: CASSLGPWGNNEQFF. The CDR3, as DNA: TGTGCCAGCAGTTTGGGGCCCTGGGGAAACAATGAGCAGTTCTTC.